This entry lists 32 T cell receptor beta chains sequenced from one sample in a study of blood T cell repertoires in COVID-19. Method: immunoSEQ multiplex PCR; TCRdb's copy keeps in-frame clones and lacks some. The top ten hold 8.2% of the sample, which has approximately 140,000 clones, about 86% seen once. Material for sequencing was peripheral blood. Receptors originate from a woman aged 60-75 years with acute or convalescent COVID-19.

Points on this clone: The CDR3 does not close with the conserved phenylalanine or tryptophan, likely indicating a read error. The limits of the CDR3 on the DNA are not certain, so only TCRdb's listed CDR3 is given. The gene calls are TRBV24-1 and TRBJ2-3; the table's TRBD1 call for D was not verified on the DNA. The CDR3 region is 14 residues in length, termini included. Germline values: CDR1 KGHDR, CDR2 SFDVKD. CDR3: CATSDYQGSAQIGQ.

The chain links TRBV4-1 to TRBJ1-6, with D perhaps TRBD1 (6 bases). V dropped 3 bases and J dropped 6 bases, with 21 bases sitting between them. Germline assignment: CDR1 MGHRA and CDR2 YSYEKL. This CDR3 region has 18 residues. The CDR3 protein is CASSHQDSRGWANSPLHF. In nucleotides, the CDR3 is TGCGCCAGCAGCCATCAGGACAGCCGCGGGTGGGCTAATTCACCCCTCCACTTT.

The CDR3 nucleotides read TGTGCCAGCAGTTACTCACGGTCCTACAATGAGCAGTTCTTC. Its translation: CASSYSRSYNEQFF. This rearrangement joins TRBV6-5 to TRBJ2-1, with no clear D. Trimming pared 0 bases from V and 1 base from J, leaving 4 bases between. The germline V gene encodes CDR1 MNHEY and CDR2 SVGAGI. CDR3 length equals 14 residues.

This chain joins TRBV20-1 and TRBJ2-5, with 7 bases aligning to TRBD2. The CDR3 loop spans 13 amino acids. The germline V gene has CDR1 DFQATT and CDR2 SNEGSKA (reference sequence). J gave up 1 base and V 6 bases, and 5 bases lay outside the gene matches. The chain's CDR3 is CSASTSAQETQYF. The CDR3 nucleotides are TGCAGTGCGAGTACTAGCGCCCAAGAGACCCAGTACTTC.

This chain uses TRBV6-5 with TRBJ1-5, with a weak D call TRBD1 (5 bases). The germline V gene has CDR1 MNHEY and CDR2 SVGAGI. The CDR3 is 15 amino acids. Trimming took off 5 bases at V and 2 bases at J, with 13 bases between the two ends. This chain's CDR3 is CASSRGSYGNQPQHF. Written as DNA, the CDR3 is TGTGCCAGCAGTCGGGGGTCATATGGCAATCAGCCCCAGCATTTT.

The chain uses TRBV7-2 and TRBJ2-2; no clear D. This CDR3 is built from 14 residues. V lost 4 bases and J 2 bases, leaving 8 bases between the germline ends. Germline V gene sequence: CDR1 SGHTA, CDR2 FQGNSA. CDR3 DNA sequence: TGTGCCAGCAGCTCTTACTCCAACACCGGGGAGCTGTTTTTT. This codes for CASSSYSNTGELFF.

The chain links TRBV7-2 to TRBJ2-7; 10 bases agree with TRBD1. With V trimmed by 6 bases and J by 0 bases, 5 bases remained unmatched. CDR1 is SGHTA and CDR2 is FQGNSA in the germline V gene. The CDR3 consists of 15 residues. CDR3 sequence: CASRRRDRGSYEQYF. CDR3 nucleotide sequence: TGTGCCAGCAGACGCCGGGACAGGGGCTCCTACGAGCAGTACTTC.

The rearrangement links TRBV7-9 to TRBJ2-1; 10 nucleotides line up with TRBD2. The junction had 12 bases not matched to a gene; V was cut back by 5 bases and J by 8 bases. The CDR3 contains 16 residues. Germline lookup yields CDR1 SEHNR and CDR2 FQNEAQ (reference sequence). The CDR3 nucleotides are TGTGCCAGCAGCCCAGCCCCCAGCGGGGGGGCTGATGAGCAGTTCTTC. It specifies CASSPAPSGGADEQFF.

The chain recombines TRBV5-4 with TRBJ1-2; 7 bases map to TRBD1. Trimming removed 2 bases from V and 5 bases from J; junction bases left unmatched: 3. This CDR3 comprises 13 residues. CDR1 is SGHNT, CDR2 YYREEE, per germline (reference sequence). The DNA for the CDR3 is TGTGCCAGCAGCTTAAAGGGGGCGTATGGCTACACCTTC. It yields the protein CASSLKGAYGYTF.

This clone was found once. This chain's CDR3 is CASSRAGYNEQFF. In nucleotides, the CDR3 is TGTGCCAGCAGCCGAGCGGGTTACAATGAGCAGTTCTTC. The genes are TRBV6-2 or TRBV6-3 and TRBJ2-1; perhaps TRBD2 as D (6 bases). Germline V gives CDR1 MNHEY, CDR2 SVGEGT. Trimming shortened V by 6 bases and J by 4 bases, and 10 bases separated the two germline ends. The CDR3 covers 13 residues.

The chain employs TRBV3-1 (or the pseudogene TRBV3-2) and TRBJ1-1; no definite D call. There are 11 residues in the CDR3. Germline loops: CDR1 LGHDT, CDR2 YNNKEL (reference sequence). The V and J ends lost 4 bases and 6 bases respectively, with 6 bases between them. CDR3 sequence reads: CASSRGAEAFF. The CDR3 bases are TGTGCCAGCAGCCGCGGGGCTGAAGCTTTCTTT.

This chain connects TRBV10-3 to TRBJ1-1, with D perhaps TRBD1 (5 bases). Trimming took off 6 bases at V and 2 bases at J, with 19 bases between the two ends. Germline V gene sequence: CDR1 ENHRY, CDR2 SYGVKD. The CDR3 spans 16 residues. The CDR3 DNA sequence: TGTGCCATCAGAGAGATGCCGGGGGACGGTAACACTGAAGCTTTCTTT. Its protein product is CAIREMPGDGNTEAFF.

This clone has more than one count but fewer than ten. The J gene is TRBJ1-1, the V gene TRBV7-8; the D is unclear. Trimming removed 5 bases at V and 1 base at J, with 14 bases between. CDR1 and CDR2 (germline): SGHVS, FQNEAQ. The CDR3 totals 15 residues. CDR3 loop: CASSTRTGSNTEAFF. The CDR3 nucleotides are TGTGCCAGCAGCACCCGGACGGGGTCGAACACTGAAGCTTTCTTT.

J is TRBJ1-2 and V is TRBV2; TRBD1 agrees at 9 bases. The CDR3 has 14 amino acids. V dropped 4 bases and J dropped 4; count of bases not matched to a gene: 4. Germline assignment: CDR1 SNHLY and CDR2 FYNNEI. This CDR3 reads CASSGTGGGYGYTF. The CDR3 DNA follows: TGTGCCAGCAGTGGAACAGGGGGCGGCTATGGCTACACCTTC. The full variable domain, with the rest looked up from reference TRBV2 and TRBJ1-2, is EPEVTQTPSHQVTQMGQEVILRCVPISNHLYFYWYRQILGQKVEFLVSFYNNEISEKSEIFDDQFSVERPDGSNFTLKIRSTKLEDSAMYFCASSGTGGGYGYTFGSGTRLTVV.

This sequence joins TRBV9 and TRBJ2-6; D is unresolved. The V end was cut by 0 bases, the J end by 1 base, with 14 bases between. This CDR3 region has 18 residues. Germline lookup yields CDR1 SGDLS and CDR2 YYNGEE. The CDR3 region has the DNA TGTGCCAGCAGCGTAGATGGCATCTCCTTTTCTGGGGCCAACGTCCTGACTTTC. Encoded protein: CASSVDGISFSGANVLTF.

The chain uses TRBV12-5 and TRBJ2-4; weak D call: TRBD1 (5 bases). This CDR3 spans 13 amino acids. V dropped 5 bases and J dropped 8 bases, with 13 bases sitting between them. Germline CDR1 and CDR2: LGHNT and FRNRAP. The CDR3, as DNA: TGTGCTAGTGGTGCCTCGGGCAGGGACATTCAGTACTTC. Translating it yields CASGASGRDIQYF.

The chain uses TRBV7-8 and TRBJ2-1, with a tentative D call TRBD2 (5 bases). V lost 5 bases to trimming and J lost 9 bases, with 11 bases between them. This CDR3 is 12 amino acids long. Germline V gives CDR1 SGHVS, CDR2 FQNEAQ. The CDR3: CASSPQRSEQFF. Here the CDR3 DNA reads TGTGCCAGCAGCCCACAGCGGAGTGAGCAGTTCTTC.

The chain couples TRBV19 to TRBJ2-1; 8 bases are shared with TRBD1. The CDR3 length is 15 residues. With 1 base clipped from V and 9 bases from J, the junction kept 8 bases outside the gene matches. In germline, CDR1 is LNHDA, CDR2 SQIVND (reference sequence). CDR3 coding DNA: TGTGCCAGTAGTATAGCAATAGGACAGGGTGGTGAGCAGTTCTTC. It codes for CASSIAIGQGGEQFF. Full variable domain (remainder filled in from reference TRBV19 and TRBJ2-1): DGGITQSPKYLFRKEGQNVTLSCEQNLNHDAMYWYRQDPGQGLRLIYYSQIVNDFQKGDIAEGYSVSREKKESFPLTVTSAQKNPTAFYLCASSIAIGQGGEQFFGPGTRLTVL.

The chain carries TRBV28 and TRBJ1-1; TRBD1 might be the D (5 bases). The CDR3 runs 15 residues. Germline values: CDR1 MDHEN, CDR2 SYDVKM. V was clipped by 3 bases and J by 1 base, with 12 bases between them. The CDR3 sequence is CASSLGGDPNTEAFF. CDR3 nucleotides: TGTGCCAGCAGTTTGGGGGGGGACCCGAACACTGAAGCTTTCTTT.

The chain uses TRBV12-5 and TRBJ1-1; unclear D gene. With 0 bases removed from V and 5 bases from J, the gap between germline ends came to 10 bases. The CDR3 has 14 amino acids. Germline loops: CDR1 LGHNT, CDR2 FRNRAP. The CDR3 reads CASGLVRTGTEAFF. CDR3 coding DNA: TGTGCTAGTGGTTTGGTACGAACCGGTACTGAAGCTTTCTTT.

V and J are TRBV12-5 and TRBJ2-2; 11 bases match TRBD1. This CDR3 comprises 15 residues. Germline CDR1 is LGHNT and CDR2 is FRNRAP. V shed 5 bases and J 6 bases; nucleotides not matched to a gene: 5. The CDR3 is CASGIRDRGSGELFF. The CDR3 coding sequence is TGTGCTAGTGGTATCCGGGACAGGGGGTCCGGGGAGCTGTTTTTT.

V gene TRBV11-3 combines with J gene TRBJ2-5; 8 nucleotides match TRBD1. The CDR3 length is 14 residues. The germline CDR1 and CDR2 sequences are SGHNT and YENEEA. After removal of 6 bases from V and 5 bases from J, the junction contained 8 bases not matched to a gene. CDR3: CASRRTGGLETQYF. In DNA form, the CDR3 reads TGTGCCAGCAGACGCACAGGGGGTCTGGAGACCCAGTACTTC.

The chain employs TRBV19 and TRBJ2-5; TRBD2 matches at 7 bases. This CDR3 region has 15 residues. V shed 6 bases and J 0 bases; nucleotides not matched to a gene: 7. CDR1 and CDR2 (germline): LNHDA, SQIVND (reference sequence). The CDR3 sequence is CASSAPGRYQETQYF. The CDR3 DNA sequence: TGTGCCAGTAGCGCTCCCGGGAGGTACCAAGAGACCCAGTACTTC.

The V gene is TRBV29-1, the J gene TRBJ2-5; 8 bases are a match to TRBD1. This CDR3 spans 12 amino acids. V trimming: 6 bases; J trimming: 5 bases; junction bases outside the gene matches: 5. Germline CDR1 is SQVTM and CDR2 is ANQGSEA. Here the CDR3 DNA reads TGCAGCGTGGACACAGGGGGTGAGACCCAGTACTTC. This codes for CSVDTGGETQYF.

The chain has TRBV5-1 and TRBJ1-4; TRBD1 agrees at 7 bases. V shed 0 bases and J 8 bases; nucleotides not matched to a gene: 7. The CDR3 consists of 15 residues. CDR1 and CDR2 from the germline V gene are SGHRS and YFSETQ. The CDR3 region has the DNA TGCGCCAGCAGCTTGGGTCAGGGGGGCTCGGAAAAACTGTTTTTT. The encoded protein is CASSLGQGGSEKLFF. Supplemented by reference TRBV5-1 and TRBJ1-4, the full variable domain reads KAGVTQTPRYLIKTRGQQVTLSCSPISGHRSVSWYQQTPGQGLQFLFEYFSETQRNKGNFPGRFSGRQFSNSRSEMNVSTLELGDSALYLCASSLGQGGSEKLFFGSGTQLSVL.

The CDR3 here is CASSYIGGLKLEQYF. The DNA for the CDR3 is TGTGCCAGCAGTTACATTGGGGGCCTGAAGCTCGAGCAGTACTTC. V usage is TRBV6-5 and J usage is TRBJ2-7; a possible D gene is TRBD1 (6 bases). Trimming took off 2 bases at V and 6 bases at J, with 17 bases between the two ends. The CDR3 length is 15 residues. Germline V CDR1 and CDR2: MNHEY, SVGAGI.

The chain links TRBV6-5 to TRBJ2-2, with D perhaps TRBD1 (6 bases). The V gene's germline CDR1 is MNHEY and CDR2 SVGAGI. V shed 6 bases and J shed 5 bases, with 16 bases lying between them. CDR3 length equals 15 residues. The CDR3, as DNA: TGTGCCAGCAGGAGGGGGTCAGGGTTGACCGGGGAGCTGTTTTTT. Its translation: CASRRGSGLTGELFF.

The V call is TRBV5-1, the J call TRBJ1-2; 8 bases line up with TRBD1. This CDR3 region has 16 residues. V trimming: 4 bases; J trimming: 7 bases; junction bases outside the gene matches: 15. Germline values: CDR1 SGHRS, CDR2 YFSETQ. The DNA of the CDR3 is TGCGCCAGCAGCCCCGGAGGCCAACAGGGGGTAGGTGGCTACACCTTC. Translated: CASSPGGQQGVGGYTF. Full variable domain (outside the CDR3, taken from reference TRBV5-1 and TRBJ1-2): KAGVTQTPRYLIKTRGQQVTLSCSPISGHRSVSWYQQTPGQGLQFLFEYFSETQRNKGNFPGRFSGRQFSNSRSEMNVSTLELGDSALYLCASSPGGQQGVGGYTFGSGTRLTVV.

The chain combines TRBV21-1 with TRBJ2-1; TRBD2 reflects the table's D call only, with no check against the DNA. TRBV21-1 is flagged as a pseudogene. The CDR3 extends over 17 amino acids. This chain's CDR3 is CASPRRRTSGGNNEQFF. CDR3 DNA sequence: TGTGCCAGCCCTCGTAGACGGACTAGCGGGGGCAACAATGAGCAGTTCTTC.

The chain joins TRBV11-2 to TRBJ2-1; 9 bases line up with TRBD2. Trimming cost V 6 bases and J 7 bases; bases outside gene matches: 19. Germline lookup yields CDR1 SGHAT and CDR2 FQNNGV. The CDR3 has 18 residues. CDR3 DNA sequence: TGTGCCAGCAGACAGCTTCGTTCCGCGGGGGGGCCCCGGAATGAGCAGTTCTTC. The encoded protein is CASRQLRSAGGPRNEQFF. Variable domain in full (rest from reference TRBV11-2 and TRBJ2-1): EAGVAQSPRYKIIEKRQSVAFWCNPISGHATLYWYQQILGQGPKLLIQFQNNGVVDDSQLPKDRFSAERLKGVDSTLKIQPAKLEDSAVYLCASRQLRSAGGPRNEQFFGPGTRLTVL.

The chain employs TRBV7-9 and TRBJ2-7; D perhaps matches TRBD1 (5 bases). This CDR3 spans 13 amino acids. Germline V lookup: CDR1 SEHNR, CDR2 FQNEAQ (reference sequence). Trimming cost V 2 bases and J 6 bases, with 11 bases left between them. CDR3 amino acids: CASSLFGAGEQYF. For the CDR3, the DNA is TGTGCCAGCAGCTTATTTGGGGCCGGCGAGCAGTACTTC.

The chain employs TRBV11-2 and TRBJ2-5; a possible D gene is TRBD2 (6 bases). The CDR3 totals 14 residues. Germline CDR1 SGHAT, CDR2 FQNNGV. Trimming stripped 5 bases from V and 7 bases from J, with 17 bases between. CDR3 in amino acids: CASSRGGDQGTQYF. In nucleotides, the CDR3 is TGTGCCAGCAGCCGGGGCGGGGACCAGGGGACCCAGTACTTC.